What follows describes a single T cell receptor beta chain. Its antigen remains unknown. V was pared by 3 bases and J by 0 bases, with 9 bases between. The CDR3 has 15 amino acids. CDR1 is LGHDT, CDR2 YNNKEL, per germline (reference sequence). The method was immunoSEQ multiplex PCR; TCRdb's version includes in-frame clones alone and lacks a portion of them. The sample includes approximately 91,000 clones, roughly 88% of them seen just once. The sample is drawn from a study of T cell responses to AZD1222 COVID-19 vaccine. Study results and caveats: Within unmutated variant regions lay the reported targets of nearly half of spike-specific TCRs. It should be noted that donors were predominantly white British and more often female, and clonal diversity was possibly underestimated. Baseline serology detected seropositivity in only a handful of AZD1222 recipients.

This clonotype was obtained from an adult in good health. The sample in question was peripheral blood, obtained on day 0 of AZD1222 vaccination. This chain links TRBV3-1 (or the pseudogene TRBV3-2) with TRBJ1-3, with D possibly TRBD1 on 6 matching bases. The DNA for the CDR3 is TGTGCCAGCAGCCAGAGACAGGTCTCTGGAAACACCATATATTTT. Residues: CASSQRQVSGNTIYF.